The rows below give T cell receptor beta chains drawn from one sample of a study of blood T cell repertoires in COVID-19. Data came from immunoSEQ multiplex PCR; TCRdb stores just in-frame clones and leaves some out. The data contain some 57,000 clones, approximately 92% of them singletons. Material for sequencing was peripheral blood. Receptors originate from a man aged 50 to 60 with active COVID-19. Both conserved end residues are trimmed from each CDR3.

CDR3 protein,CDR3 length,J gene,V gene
ASSLRQGPHEQY,12,TRBJ2-7,TRBV28
ASSHRTSGRDEQF,13,TRBJ2-1,TRBV4-1
ASSPPGQGSGANVLT,15,TRBJ2-6,TRBV6-6
ASSYSGWETQY,11,TRBJ2-5,TRBV6-5
ASSLGDRAGETQY,13,TRBJ2-5,TRBV7-9
ASSLAGQGSTDTQY,14,TRBJ2-3,TRBV7-8
ASSPGQGKLRERHTQY,16,TRBJ2-3,TRBV27
AWSVLSGAYEQY,12,TRBJ2-7,TRBV30
AINSGDNTGELF,12,TRBJ2-2,TRBV10-2
ASSLARPLTGELF,13,TRBJ2-2,TRBV7-9
ASSPSTGGYGYT,12,TRBJ1-2,TRBV18
ASSLDPSGGSEQY,13,TRBJ2-7,TRBV5-1
ASSFRTSVSTDTQY,14,TRBJ2-3,TRBV5-6
ASSLGSNRDTQY,12,TRBJ2-3,TRBV5-1
ASSLGQGVTGELF,13,TRBJ2-2,TRBV11-1
ASSMGQGNTEAF,12,TRBJ1-1,TRBV11-2
ATSRPPQVFYGYT,13,TRBJ1-2,TRBV15
ASSYHRIDNYGYT,13,TRBJ1-2,TRBV6-5
ASSLGGTNEKLF,12,TRBJ1-4,TRBV7-2
ASSHPSGGAADTQY,14,TRBJ2-3,TRBV19
ASSLAGGYQPQH,12,TRBJ1-5,TRBV7-9
APRRFVAF,8,TRBJ1-1,TRBV24-1
ASSQDHRGGYGYT,13,TRBJ1-2,TRBV4-3
AISVQTGAEAF,11,TRBJ1-1,TRBV10-3
ASRPGWGGYT,10,TRBJ1-2,TRBV19
ASSGDRGAGNTEAF,14,TRBJ1-1,TRBV5-6
ASAGTNTGELF,11,TRBJ2-2,TRBV5-1
ASSYQTVEQF,10,TRBJ2-1,TRBV6-6